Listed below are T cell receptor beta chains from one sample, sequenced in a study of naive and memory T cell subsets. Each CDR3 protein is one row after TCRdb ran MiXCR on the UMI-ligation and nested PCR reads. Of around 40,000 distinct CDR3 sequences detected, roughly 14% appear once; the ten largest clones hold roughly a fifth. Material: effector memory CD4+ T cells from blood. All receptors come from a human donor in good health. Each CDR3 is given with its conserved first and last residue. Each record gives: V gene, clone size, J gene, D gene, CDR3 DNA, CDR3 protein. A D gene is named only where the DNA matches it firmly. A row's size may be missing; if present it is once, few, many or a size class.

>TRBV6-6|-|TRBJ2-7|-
TGTGCCAGCAGTTCGCAGGGTAACTACGAGCAGTACTTC
CASSSQGNYEQYF
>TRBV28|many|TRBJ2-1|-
TGTGCCAGCAGCATACTACTAGGTGAGCAGTTCTTC
CASSILLGEQFF
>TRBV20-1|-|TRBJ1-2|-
TGCAGTGCTAGAGTGGGGGTGGGTTTCCATGGCTACACCTTC
CSARVGVGFHGYTF
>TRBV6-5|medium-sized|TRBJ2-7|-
TGTGCCAGCAGTTACGCACCCACCTACGAGCAGTACTTC
CASSYAPTYEQYF
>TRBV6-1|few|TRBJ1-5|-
TGTGCCAGCACCCGCGGAGGGAATAGCAATCAGCCCCAGCATTTT
CASTRGGNSNQPQHF
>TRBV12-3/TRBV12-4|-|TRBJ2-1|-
TGTGCCAGCAGTCAAACTAGAAGGCGGGGCAATGAGCAGTTCTTC
CASSQTRRRGNEQFF
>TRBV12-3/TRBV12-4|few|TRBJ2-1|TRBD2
TGTGCCAGCAGTTTTAGACTAGCGGGTGAGTTGAGCTCCTACAATGAGCAGTTCTTC
CASSFRLAGELSSYNEQFF
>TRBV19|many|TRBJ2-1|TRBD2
TGTGCCAGTAGTATACTACTAGCGGCCGGCAATGAGCAGTTCTTC
CASSILLAAGNEQFF
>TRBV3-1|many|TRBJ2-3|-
TGTGCCAGCAGCCAATCGGATACGCAGTATTTT
CASSQSDTQYF
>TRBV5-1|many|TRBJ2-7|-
TGCGCCAGCAGCTTGGGGACAGCGAACTCCTACGAGCAGTACTTC
CASSLGTANSYEQYF
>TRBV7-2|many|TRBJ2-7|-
TGTGCCAGCAGCTTAGTGGGCCCGCCGGGCGAGCAGTACTTC
CASSLVGPPGEQYF
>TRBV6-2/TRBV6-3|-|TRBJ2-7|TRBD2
TGTGCCAGCAGTTACCAACTAGCGGGGGACTCCTACGAGCAGTACTTC
CASSYQLAGDSYEQYF
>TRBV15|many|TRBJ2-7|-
TGTGCCACCAGCAGAGAGAAGGGTCTCACCTACGAGCAGTACTTC
CATSREKGLTYEQYF
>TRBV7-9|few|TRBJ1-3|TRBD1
TGTGCCAGCAGCTTCCGACAGGGGGCTGAAAACACCATATATTTT
CASSFRQGAENTIYF
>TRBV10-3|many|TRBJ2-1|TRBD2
TGTGCCACCACGGGACTAGCGGGAGGCCGGGGGAATGAGCAGTTCTTC
CATTGLAGGRGNEQFF
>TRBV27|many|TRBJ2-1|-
TGTGCCAGCAGTTTATCAGGGGGCGAGACTAGAAATGAGCAGTTCTTC
CASSLSGGETRNEQFF